A selection of T cell receptor beta chains follows, all from one sample in a study of radiotherapy plus CTLA-4 blockade in lung cancer. Using immunoSEQ multiplex PCR, the repertoire was profiled, and TCRdb retains in-frame clones only, with some absent. The sample lists tens of thousands of clones, around 78% occurring once. The source material was peripheral blood, sampled from a patient treated with radiotherapy plus ipilimumab. Source of these receptors: a human donor with non-small cell lung cancer who had a partial response to radiotherapy plus ipilimumab. Some clones in this sample may be carry-over from other donors' samples. The CDR3 runs from the conserved cysteine through the conserved F or W. A D gene is named only where the DNA matches it firmly. Only some rows state a clone size, as once, few, many or a class for expanded clones.

>TRBJ2-3|NA|TRBV29-1|TRBD1
TGCAGCGTTGGGCAGGGGGGCACAGATACGCAGTATTTT
CSVGQGGTDTQYF
>TRBJ2-7|NA|TRBV5-1|NA
TGCGCCAGCAGCTTGGTAGCCAGAGCGGGCGAGCAGTACTTC
CASSLVARAGEQYF
>TRBJ2-1|NA|TRBV5-6|NA
TGTGCCAGCAGCTTAAAGCCAGACTCGTACAATGAGCAGTTCTTC
CASSLKPDSYNEQFF
>TRBJ1-2|NA|TRBV9|NA
TGTGCCAGCAGCCCCCGGTGGGAGCTCGTGGGTGGCTACACCTTC
CASSPRWELVGGYTF
>TRBJ1-2|NA|TRBV7-2|NA
TGTGCCAGCAGCTTAGTGGTAACGGACTATGGCTACACCTTC
CASSLVVTDYGYTF
>TRBJ1-6|NA|TRBV27|NA
TGTGCCAGCAGTCACACGGAGGGCAATTCACCCCTCCACTTT
CASSHTEGNSPLHF
>TRBJ1-2|NA|TRBV28|NA
TGTGCCAGCAGTTTATCTGAGTATTCTGGCTACACCTTC
CASSLSEYSGYTF
>TRBJ2-3|few|TRBV6-7|TRBD2
TGTGCCAGCAGTTACCCCCTCAGTCCCAGCGGGAGAGGAGATACGCAGTATTTT
CASSYPLSPSGRGDTQYF
>TRBJ2-3|NA|TRBV2|NA
TGTGCCAGCAGTGGGACAGAATACACAGATACGCAGTATTTT
CASSGTEYTDTQYF
>TRBJ2-1|NA|TRBV7-6|TRBD2
TGTGCCAGCAGCTCCGGGCCGGCGGGGGGGCCTCATGAGCGGTTCTTC
CASSSGPAGGPHERFF
>TRBJ2-2|NA|TRBV5-1|NA
TGCGCCAGCCAACTCCCGGACAGCAACACCGGGGAGCTGTTTTTT
CASQLPDSNTGELFF
>TRBJ2-2|NA|TRBV5-4|NA
TGTGCCAGCAGCTTACGGACTATTCGGGGCACCGGGGAGCTGTTTTTT
CASSLRTIRGTGELFF
>TRBJ2-1|NA|TRBV27|NA
TGTGCCACGGCCGGGACTCTATACAATGAGCAGTTCTTC
CATAGTLYNEQFF
>TRBJ2-7|NA|TRBV7-3|NA
TGTGCCAGCAGCTTAGGTCAGGGAACCTACGAGCAGTACTTC
CASSLGQGTYEQYF
>TRBJ1-1|NA|TRBV29-1|NA
TGCAGCGTTGCCAGGGGTGGGAACACTGAAGCTTTCTTT
CSVARGGNTEAFF
>TRBJ2-5|NA|TRBV5-5|TRBD1
TGTGCCAGCAGCTTGGACGACAGGGGAAAGACCCAGTACTTC
CASSLDDRGKTQYF
>TRBJ2-3|NA|TRBV2|TRBD2
TGTGCCAGCAGTGATTCCCTCACTAGCGGCACAGATACGCAGTATTTT
CASSDSLTSGTDTQYF
>TRBJ2-2|NA|TRBV6-4|TRBD2
TGTGCCAGAGAGTGGGGGATAGCGGGAGGCAACGGCGGCGGGGAGCTGTTTTTT
CAREWGIAGGNGGGELFF